The 5 T cell receptor beta chains given below trace back to one sample, sequenced in a study of vaccination effects on CD4 cells after COVID-19. The data were produced by immunoSEQ multiplex PCR, yet TCRdb's version contains in-frame clones alone and is incomplete. This table holds about 46,000 clones, around 80% found once. Antigen-specific CD4+ T cells expanded by the ViraFEST assay with viral peptide pools were then sequenced. At the end of roughly ten days of culture, CD4+ T cells were isolated. The vaccine given was either BNT162b2 or mRNA-1273, in two doses. No antigen has been assigned to these receptors. The material sequenced was CD4+ T cells from PBMCs cultured with HCoV-OC43 spike peptides, taken after COVID-19 vaccination. Subset indicated: HCoV-OC43 spike overlapping peptide pool stimulation. These receptors originate from a human donor who received a COVID-19 vaccine.

This clone was found a few times. The chain employs TRBV5-4 and TRBJ2-2; 16 bases map to TRBD2. The V and J ends lost 4 bases and 6 bases, in that order; junction bases with no gene match: 15. The CDR3 consists of 20 residues. Per germline, CDR1 SGHNT and CDR2 YYREEE (reference sequence). The CDR3 loop is CASSRSGLAGGPLSSGELFF. The CDR3 DNA reads as TGTGCCAGCAGCCGGTCGGGACTAGCGGGGGGGCCTTTGTCTTCCGGGGAGCTGTTTTTT.

CDR3 sequence (DNA): TGTGCCTGGAGTGCCTTGGGACAGGGCGGAGATACGCAGTATTTT. Residues: CAWSALGQGGDTQYF. The rearrangement joins TRBV30 to TRBJ2-3; TRBD1 aligns across 9 bases. J was trimmed by 5 bases and V by 1 base; bases with no gene match: 7. CDR3 length: 15 residues. Per germline, CDR1 GTSNPN and CDR2 SVGIG (reference sequence).

This chain uses TRBV29-1 with TRBJ1-4; unclear D gene. This CDR3 has 12 amino acids. Trimming pared 3 bases from V and 4 bases from J, leaving 6 bases between. The germline V gene has CDR1 SQVTM and CDR2 ANQGSEA. CDR3 in DNA: TGCAGCGTTGATTTTGGTAATGAAAAACTGTTTTTT. Encoded protein: CSVDFGNEKLFF. Filled out from reference TRBV29-1 and TRBJ1-4, the complete variable domain reads SAVISQKPSRDICQRGTSLTIQCQVDSQVTMMFWYRQQPGQSLTLIATANQGSEATYESGFVIDKFPISRPNLTFSTLTVSNMSPEDSSIYLCSVDFGNEKLFFGSGTQLSVL.

The chain joins TRBV6-5 to TRBJ1-4; D is unresolved. Looked up from germline, CDR1 is MNHEY and CDR2 is SVGAGI. V was shortened by 0 bases and J by 8 bases, with 10 bases between the two germline ends. This CDR3 has 14 residues. The CDR3 region has the DNA TGTGCCAGCAGTTACTCATTTTCGCTGGAAAAACTGTTTTTT. It specifies CASSYSFSLEKLFF.

This chain connects TRBV30 to TRBJ1-1; 7 nucleotides match TRBD1. The CDR3 length is 11 residues. The germline V gene encodes CDR1 GTSNPN and CDR2 SVGIG (reference sequence). Losses at the gene ends were 2 bases for V and 11 bases for J; bases not matched to a gene: 5. CDR3 DNA sequence: TGTGCCTGGAGTACAGGGGATTCTGCTTTCTTT. Its translation is CAWSTGDSAFF.